The present T cell receptor (beta chain) was sequenced within a study of T cell responses to AZD1222 COVID-19 vaccine. Germline V gene sequence: CDR1 MDHEN, CDR2 SYDVKM. The CDR3 spans 14 residues. Trimming pared 7 bases from V and 0 bases from J, leaving 12 bases between. Clones were read by immunoSEQ multiplex PCR, and TCRdb kept only the in-frame ones, dropping some. The table shows some 170,000 clones, with more than 80% occurring only once. The receptor was isolated from an adult who received the MenACWY meningococcal vaccine as a control. The rearrangement joins TRBV28 to TRBJ1-1; D unclear. The material was peripheral blood, obtained 28 days after the second dose of the MenACWY control vaccine. The CDR3 bases are TGTGCCAGCACGAGGACGGTAATGAACACTGAAGCTTTCTTT. It specifies CASTRTVMNTEAFF.